The 28 T cell receptor beta chains below all came from one sample that was sequenced in a study of memory CD4+ T cells and cytomegalovirus serostatus. Single viable CD3+CD4+CD8-CD45RO+ cells were sorted as the memory CD4+ T cells. TCRdb's table, derived via immunoSEQ multiplex PCR, lists solely in-frame clones and lacks some. The repertoire consists of 35,000 to 45,000 clones, with about 85% occurring once and the leading ten covering about 0.79%. Material: memory CD4+ T cells from blood. The receptor source for this set is an adult in good health and CMV-seronegative.

J is TRBJ2-1 and V is TRBV7-8, with D unclear. Looked up from germline, CDR1 is SGHVS and CDR2 is FQNEAQ. The CDR3 is 14 residues long. With 5 bases removed from V and 6 bases from J, the gap between germline ends came to 14 bases. CDR3 in DNA: TGTGCCAGCAGCACGACGAACCCGGGCAATGAGCAGTTCTTC. It encodes CASSTTNPGNEQFF.

This rearrangement joins TRBV15 to TRBJ1-6; D is unresolved. The germline V gene encodes CDR1 LNHNV and CDR2 YYDKDF (reference sequence). The CDR3 has 15 residues. V lost 0 bases to trimming and J lost 8 bases, with 11 bases between them. CDR3 protein: CATSRDTNWDSPLHF. CDR3 nucleotide sequence: TGTGCCACCAGCAGAGACACGAATTGGGATTCACCCCTCCACTTT.

The chain couples TRBV19 to TRBJ1-6; no reliable D call. Germline V gives CDR1 LNHDA, CDR2 SQIVND (reference sequence). The V end was cut by 3 bases, the J end by 10 bases, with 10 bases between. CDR3 length: 13 amino acids. DNA of the CDR3: TGTGCCAGTAGTATTTATGGGGAATCACCCCTCCACTTT. Protein product: CASSIYGESPLHF.

This clone was observed a single time. The gene calls are TRBV9 and TRBJ1-5; 7 positions agree with TRBD1. CDR3 length: 15 amino acids. The V and J ends lost 2 bases and 4 bases, in that order; junction bases with no gene match: 6. CDR1 is SGDLS, CDR2 YYNGEE, per germline. CDR3 sequence: CASSVTGQTNQPQHF. Here the CDR3 DNA reads TGTGCCAGCAGCGTGACGGGACAGACTAATCAGCCCCAGCATTTT.

The chain combines TRBV19 with TRBJ1-1; 9 bases map to TRBD1. V gave up 4 bases and J gave up 0 bases; unmatched junction bases: 15. CDR3 length: 19 amino acids. In germline, CDR1 is LNHDA, CDR2 SQIVND (reference sequence). For the CDR3, the DNA is TGTGCCAGTAGTAAATACACAGGGGGCGCTTATTACGTGAACACTGAAGCTTTCTTT. Translated: CASSKYTGGAYYVNTEAFF.

This clone came up a few times. This chain joins TRBV7-6 and TRBJ2-5; 10 bases match TRBD1. Germline CDR1 and CDR2: SGHVS and FNYEAQ. The length of the CDR3 is 15 residues. With V trimmed by 7 bases and J by 5 bases, 10 bases remained unmatched. CDR3 bases: TGTGCCAGCACCAGGCGACCGGGACAGGGGGAGACCCAGTACTTC. Translated: CASTRRPGQGETQYF.

This clone counts as medium-sized. This chain links TRBV7-9 with TRBJ1-2; D ambiguous. Trimming cost V 5 bases and J 6 bases, with 13 bases left between them. Germline V gene lookup returns CDR1 SEHNR and CDR2 FQNEAQ (reference sequence). CDR3 length: 13 amino acids. The CDR3 region is CASSPTAGNGYTF. CDR3 bases: TGTGCCAGCAGCCCTACTGCGGGGAATGGCTACACCTTC.

The chain combines TRBV12-5 with TRBJ2-3; the match to TRBD2 covers 12 bases. From germline, CDR1 is LGHNT and CDR2 FRNRAP. V shed 3 bases, J shed 8 bases, and the junction held 9 bases outside the gene matches. This CDR3 spans 16 amino acids. The CDR3 protein is CASGFTSGGPRGTQYF. CDR3 bases: TGTGCTAGTGGTTTCACTAGCGGGGGGCCCCGGGGTACGCAGTATTTT.

The V and J genes are TRBV6-5 and TRBJ2-7; tentatively, D is TRBD2 (7 bases). The V end was cut by 2 bases, the J end by 6 bases, with 14 bases between. Germline CDR1 and CDR2: MNHEY and SVGAGI. The CDR3 is made up of 14 amino acids. The chain's CDR3 is CASSYISGGAEQYF. CDR3 DNA sequence: TGTGCCAGCAGTTACATATCTGGGGGGGCCGAGCAGTACTTC.

The chain couples TRBV2 to TRBJ1-2; D is uncertain. V shed 5 bases and J shed 6 bases, with 19 bases lying between them. CDR3 length equals 15 residues. Germline CDR1 is SNHLY and CDR2 is FYNNEI. CDR3 DNA sequence: TGTGCCAGCAGTCGGCGGCACCCCCCCCGGGATGGCTACACCTTC. Amino acid sequence: CASSRRHPPRDGYTF.

The chain recombines TRBV19 with TRBJ2-3, with 9 bases matching TRBD1. Germline CDR1 reads LNHDA; CDR2 reads SQIVND (reference sequence). There are 14 residues in the CDR3. V was pared by 3 bases and J by 5 bases, with 3 bases of the junction left unmatched. CDR3 in DNA: TGTGCCAGTAGTATCGGGACAGGGAAAGATACGCAGTATTTT. It is translated as CASSIGTGKDTQYF.

The genes are TRBV19 and TRBJ1-2; TRBD1 agrees at 8 bases. Germline loops: CDR1 LNHDA, CDR2 SQIVND (reference sequence). The V segment lost 6 bases and the J segment 8 bases; nucleotides outside the gene matches: 2. The CDR3 runs to 11 residues. CDR3 nucleotides: TGTGCCAGTAGACAGGGGGACGGCTACACCTTC. This codes for CASRQGDGYTF.

This clone was seen a handful of times. The rearrangement joins TRBV30 to TRBJ2-5; 9 bases map to TRBD2. The CDR3 extends over 15 amino acids. V gave up 2 bases and J gave up 5 bases; unmatched junction bases: 9. Germline assignment: CDR1 GTSNPN and CDR2 SVGIG (reference sequence). CDR3 residues: CAWSPGRGGVETQYF. The CDR3 region has the DNA TGTGCCTGGAGTCCCGGGCGGGGGGGCGTGGAGACCCAGTACTTC.

The chain couples TRBV2 to TRBJ2-2; D not certain. Trimming stripped 4 bases from V and 7 bases from J, with 7 bases between. Germline-derived CDR1 and CDR2 are SNHLY and FYNNEI. The CDR3 covers 12 residues. The CDR3 spells CASSVLNGELFF. The CDR3 nucleotides are TGTGCCAGCAGTGTTCTGAACGGGGAGCTGTTTTTT.

The rearrangement uses TRBV19 and TRBJ2-1, with a weak D call TRBD2 (6 bases). The CDR3 has 15 residues. Germline CDR1 and CDR2: LNHDA and SQIVND (reference sequence). Trimming left V 4 bases short and J 5 bases short, with 15 bases between. Written as DNA, the CDR3 is TGTGCCAGTAGTAGGACTACCCTATGGGACAATGAGCAGTTCTTC. It translates to CASSRTTLWDNEQFF.

This clone came up a few times. This rearrangement joins TRBV2 to TRBJ1-1, with D unresolved. V lost 8 bases to trimming and J lost 0 bases, with 7 bases between them. Germline-derived CDR1 and CDR2 are SNHLY and FYNNEI. There are 12 residues in the CDR3. This chain's CDR3 is CASFLVNTEAFF. DNA for the CDR3: TGTGCCAGCTTTCTCGTGAACACTGAAGCTTTCTTT.

The rearrangement uses TRBV6-5 and TRBJ2-7; D ambiguous. This CDR3 has 13 amino acids. Between the trimmed V and J ends, which lost 2 bases and 5 bases, there was a span of 10 bases. Germline CDR1 and CDR2: MNHEY and SVGAGI. CDR3 coding DNA: TGTGCCAGCAGTTACCGGGTAGATAACGAGCAGTACTTC. It codes for CASSYRVDNEQYF.

The chain recombines TRBV28 with TRBJ2-7, with D unclear. V was trimmed by 1 base and J by 4 bases, leaving 8 bases between them. This CDR3 spans 13 amino acids. The germline gives CDR1 MDHEN, CDR2 SYDVKM. The CDR3 here is CASSLSESYEQYF. The DNA of the CDR3 is TGTGCCAGCAGTTTATCCGAGTCATACGAGCAGTACTTC.

The rearrangement joins TRBV10-3 to TRBJ1-2, with D uncertain. Germline V gives CDR1 ENHRY, CDR2 SYGVKD. Trimming removed 0 bases from V and 2 bases from J, with 7 bases in between. The CDR3 consists of 14 residues. The CDR3 nucleotides are TGTGCCATCAGTGAGTCGGCAGAAAACTATGGCTACACCTTC. This encodes CAISESAENYGYTF.

This clone appeared a few times. The V call is TRBV29-1, the J call TRBJ2-3; either TRBD1 or TRBD2 may fit D (5 bases each). Germline V CDR1 and CDR2: SQVTM, ANQGSEA. The CDR3 spans 12 residues. Trimming took off 7 bases at V and 9 bases at J, with 17 bases between the two ends. The CDR3 loop reads CSASTGARTQYF. For the CDR3, the DNA is TGCAGCGCTTCTACCGGGGCACGGACGCAGTATTTT.

The CDR3 sequence is CALASPKGVREAFF. DNA for the CDR3: TGTGCCTTGGCCTCCCCGAAGGGCGTCCGTGAAGCTTTCTTT. The rearrangement links TRBV30 to TRBJ1-1; unclear D gene. Germline-derived CDR1 and CDR2 are GTSNPN and SVGIG (reference sequence). CDR3 size: 14 residues. Trimming removed 7 bases at V and 7 bases at J, with 22 bases between.

The rearrangement links TRBV6-6 to TRBJ1-1; 7 bases agree with TRBD1. V was clipped by 6 bases and J by 10 bases; unmatched bases: 8. From germline, CDR1 is MNHNY and CDR2 SVGAGI (reference sequence). The CDR3 totals 12 residues. CDR3 DNA sequence: TGTGCCAGCAGGACAGGGTTGGGTCGAGCTTTCTTT. Residues: CASRTGLGRAFF.

This clone has just a few counts. V is TRBV6-1 and J is TRBJ2-7; D may be TRBD2 (6 bases). V lost 7 bases, J lost 5 bases, and 21 bases lay in between. CDR3 length equals 15 residues. The germline V gene has CDR1 MNHNS and CDR2 SASEGT. CDR3 sequence: CASKAGGSREDEQYF. DNA of the CDR3: TGTGCCAGCAAGGCCGGGGGTTCTCGAGAGGACGAGCAGTACTTC.

The chain links TRBV5-1 to TRBJ2-3; either TRBD1 or TRBD2 may supply D (5 bases each). Germline lookup yields CDR1 SGHRS and CDR2 YFSETQ. The CDR3 has 15 amino acids. V gave up 4 bases and J gave up 3 bases, with 15 bases separating them. CDR3: CASSTYPGPTDTQYF. As DNA, the CDR3 is TGCGCCAGCAGCACATATCCGGGACCAACAGATACGCAGTATTTT.

In this sample, this clone turned up once. The same CDR3 also results from other DNA sequences found in this sample. The genes are TRBV28 and TRBJ1-2; D uncertain. The germline V and J ends were trimmed by 3 bases and 1 base, with 6 bases remaining between them. Germline V gives CDR1 MDHEN, CDR2 SYDVKM. The CDR3 has 13 residues. The CDR3, as DNA: TGTGCCAGCAGTTTCGGGAGTAACTATGGCTACACCTTC. This gives the protein CASSFGSNYGYTF.

The chain recombines TRBV7-2 with TRBJ2-1; D unclear. Looked up from germline, CDR1 is SGHTA and CDR2 is FQGNSA. Trimming shortened V by 3 bases and J by 9 bases, and 12 bases separated the two germline ends. The CDR3 runs 13 residues. In DNA, the CDR3 is TGTGCCAGCAGCTTTTTAGGCCCGGGTGAGCAGTTCTTC. The encoded protein is CASSFLGPGEQFF.

This chain joins TRBV4-3 and TRBJ2-7; D is undetermined. Trimming cost V 3 bases and J 0 bases, with 12 bases left between them. Germline V gene data show CDR1 as LGHNA and CDR2 as YSLEER. The CDR3 has 15 amino acids. The CDR3 spells CASSQAALGSYEQYF. The CDR3 DNA sequence: TGCGCCAGCAGCCAGGCAGCTTTAGGCTCCTACGAGCAGTACTTC.

This chain links TRBV7-9 with TRBJ2-1; 8 bases are a match to TRBD2. The germline V gene encodes CDR1 SEHNR and CDR2 FQNEAQ (reference sequence). The V segment lost 8 bases and the J segment 3 bases; nucleotides outside the gene matches: 6. The CDR3 contains 14 residues. The CDR3 loop reads CASGIGTSYNEQFF. The CDR3 region has the DNA TGTGCCAGCGGTATCGGGACTAGCTACAATGAGCAGTTCTTC.